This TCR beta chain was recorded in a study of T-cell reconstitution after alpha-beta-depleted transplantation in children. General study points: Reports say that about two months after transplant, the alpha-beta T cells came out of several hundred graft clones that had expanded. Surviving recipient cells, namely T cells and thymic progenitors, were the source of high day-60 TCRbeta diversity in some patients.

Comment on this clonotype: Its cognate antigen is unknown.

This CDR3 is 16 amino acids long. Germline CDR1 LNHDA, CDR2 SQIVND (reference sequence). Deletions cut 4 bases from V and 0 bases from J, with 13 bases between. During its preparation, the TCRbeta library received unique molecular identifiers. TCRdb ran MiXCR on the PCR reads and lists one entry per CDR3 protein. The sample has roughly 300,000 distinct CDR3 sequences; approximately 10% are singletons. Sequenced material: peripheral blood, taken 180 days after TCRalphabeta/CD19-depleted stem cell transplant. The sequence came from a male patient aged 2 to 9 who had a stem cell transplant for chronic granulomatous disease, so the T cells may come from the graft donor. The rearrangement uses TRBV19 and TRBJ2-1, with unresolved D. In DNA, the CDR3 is TGTGCCAGTAGTACCAACAGTGCTGGCTCCTACAATGAGCAGTTCTTC. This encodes CASSTNSAGSYNEQFF.